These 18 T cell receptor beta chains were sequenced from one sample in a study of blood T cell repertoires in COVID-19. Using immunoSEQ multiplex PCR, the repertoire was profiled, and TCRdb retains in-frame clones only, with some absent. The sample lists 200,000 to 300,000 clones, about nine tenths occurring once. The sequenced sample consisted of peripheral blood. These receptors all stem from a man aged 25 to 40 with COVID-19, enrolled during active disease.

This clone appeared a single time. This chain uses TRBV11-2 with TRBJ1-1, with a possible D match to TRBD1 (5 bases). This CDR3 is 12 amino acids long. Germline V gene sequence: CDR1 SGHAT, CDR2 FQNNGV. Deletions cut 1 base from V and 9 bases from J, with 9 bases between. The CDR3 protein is CASSLGRAQAFF. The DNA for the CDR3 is TGTGCCAGCAGCTTAGGCAGGGCGCAAGCTTTCTTT.

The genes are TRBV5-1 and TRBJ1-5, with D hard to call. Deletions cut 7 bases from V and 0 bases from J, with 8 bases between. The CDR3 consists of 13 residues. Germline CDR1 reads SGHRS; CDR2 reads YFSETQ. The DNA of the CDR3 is TGCGCCAGCGCAGAAAATAGCAATCAGCCCCAGCATTTT. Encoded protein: CASAENSNQPQHF.

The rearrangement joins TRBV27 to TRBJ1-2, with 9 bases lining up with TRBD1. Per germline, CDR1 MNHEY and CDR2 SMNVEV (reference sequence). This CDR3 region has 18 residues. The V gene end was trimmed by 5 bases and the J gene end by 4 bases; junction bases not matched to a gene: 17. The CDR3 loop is CASSPRVDRGPSPYGYTF. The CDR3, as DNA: TGTGCCAGCAGTCCCCGGGTGGACAGGGGACCCTCCCCCTATGGCTACACCTTC.

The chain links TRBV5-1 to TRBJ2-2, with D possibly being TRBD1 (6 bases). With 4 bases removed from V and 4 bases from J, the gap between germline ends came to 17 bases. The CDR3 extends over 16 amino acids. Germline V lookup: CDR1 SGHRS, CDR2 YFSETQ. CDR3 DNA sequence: TGCGCCAGCAGCCGAGGGCCAGGGGAGAGCACCGGGGAGCTGTTTTTT. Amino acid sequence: CASSRGPGESTGELFF.

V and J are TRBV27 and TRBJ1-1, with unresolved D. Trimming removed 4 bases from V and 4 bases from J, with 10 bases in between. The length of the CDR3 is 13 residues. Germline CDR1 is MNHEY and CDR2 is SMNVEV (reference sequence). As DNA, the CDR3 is TGTGCCAGCAGTTCCCGACTGAGCACTGAAGCTTTCTTT. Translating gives CASSSRLSTEAFF.

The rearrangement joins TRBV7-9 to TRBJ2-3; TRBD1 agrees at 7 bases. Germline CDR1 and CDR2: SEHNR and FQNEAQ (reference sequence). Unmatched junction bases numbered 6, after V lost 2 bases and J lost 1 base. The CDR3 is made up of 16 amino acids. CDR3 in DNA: TGTGCCAGCAGCTTATCAGGGGGTGGAGGCACAGATACGCAGTATTTT. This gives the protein CASSLSGGGGTDTQYF.

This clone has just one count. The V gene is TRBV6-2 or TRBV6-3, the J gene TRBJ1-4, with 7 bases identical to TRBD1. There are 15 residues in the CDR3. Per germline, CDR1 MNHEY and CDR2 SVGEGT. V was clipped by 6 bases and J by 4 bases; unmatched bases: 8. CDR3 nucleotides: TGTGCCAGCAGCCCCCCAACAGGGGATAATGAAAAACTGTTTTTT. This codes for CASSPPTGDNEKLFF.

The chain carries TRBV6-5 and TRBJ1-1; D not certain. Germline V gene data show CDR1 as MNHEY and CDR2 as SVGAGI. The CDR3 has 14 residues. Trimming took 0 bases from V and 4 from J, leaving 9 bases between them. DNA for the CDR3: TGTGCCAGCAGTTACTCGAAGCCCCCCACTGAAGCTTTCTTT. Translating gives CASSYSKPPTEAFF.

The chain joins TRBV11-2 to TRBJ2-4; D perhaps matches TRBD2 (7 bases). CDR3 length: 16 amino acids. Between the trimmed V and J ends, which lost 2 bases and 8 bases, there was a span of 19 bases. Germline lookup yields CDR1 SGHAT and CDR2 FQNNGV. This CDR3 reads CASSLSLGGGEDIQYF. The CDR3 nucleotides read TGTGCCAGCAGCTTATCTCTCGGCGGGGGCGAGGACATTCAGTACTTC.

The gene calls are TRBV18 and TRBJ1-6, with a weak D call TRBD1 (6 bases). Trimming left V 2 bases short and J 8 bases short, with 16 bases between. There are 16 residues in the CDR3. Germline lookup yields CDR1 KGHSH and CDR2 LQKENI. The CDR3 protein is CASSPNPGQTHSPLHF. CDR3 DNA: TGTGCCAGCTCACCAAACCCGGGACAAACCCATTCACCCCTCCACTTT.

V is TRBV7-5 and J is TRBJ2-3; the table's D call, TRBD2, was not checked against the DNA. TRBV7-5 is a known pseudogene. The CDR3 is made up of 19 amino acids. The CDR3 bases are TGTGTCAGAAGCCCACCCTGGCCTAGCGGGGGGGCGGTGACAGATACGCAGTATTTT. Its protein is CVRSPPWPSGGAVTDTQYF.

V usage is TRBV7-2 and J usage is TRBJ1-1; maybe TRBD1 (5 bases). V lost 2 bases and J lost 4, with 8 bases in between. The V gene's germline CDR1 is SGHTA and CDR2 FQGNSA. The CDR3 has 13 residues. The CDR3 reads CASSLSGGTEAFF. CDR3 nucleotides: TGTGCCAGCAGCTTATCGGGGGGCACTGAAGCTTTCTTT.

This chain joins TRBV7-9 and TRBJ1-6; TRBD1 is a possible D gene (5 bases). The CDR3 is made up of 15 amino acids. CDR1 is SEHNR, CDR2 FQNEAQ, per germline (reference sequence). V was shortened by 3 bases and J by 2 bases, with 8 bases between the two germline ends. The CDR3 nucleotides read TGTGCCAGCAGCTTGGACAACCCCTATAATTCACCCCTCCACTTT. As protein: CASSLDNPYNSPLHF.

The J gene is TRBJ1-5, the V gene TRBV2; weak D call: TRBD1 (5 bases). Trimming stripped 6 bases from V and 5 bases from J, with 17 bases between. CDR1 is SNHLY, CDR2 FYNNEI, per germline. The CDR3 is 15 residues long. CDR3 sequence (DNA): TGTGCCAGCAGCATTAGGAGGGGAGGCGATCAGCCCCAGCATTTT. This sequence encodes CASSIRRGGDQPQHF.

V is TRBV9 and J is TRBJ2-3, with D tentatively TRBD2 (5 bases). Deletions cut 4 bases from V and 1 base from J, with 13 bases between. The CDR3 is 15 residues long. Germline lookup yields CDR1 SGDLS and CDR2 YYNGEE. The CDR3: CASSPNSAGTDTQYF. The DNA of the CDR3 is TGTGCCAGCAGCCCCAACTCAGCGGGCACAGATACGCAGTATTTT.

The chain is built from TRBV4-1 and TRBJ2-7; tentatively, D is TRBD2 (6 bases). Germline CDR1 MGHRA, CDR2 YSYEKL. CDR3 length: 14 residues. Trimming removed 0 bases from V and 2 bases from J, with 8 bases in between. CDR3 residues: CASSQEGGTYEQYF. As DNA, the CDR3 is TGCGCCAGCAGCCAAGAGGGGGGTACCTACGAGCAGTACTTC.

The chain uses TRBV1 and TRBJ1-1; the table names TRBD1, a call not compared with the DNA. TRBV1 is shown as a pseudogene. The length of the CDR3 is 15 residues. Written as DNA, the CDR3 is TGCACCAGCAGCCAAGATCGTAGGGGTCACACTGAAGCTTTCTTT. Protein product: CTSSQDRRGHTEAFF.

The DNA of the CDR3 is TGTGCCACCAGCAGAGAGCGACAGGGCAATCAGCCCCAGCATTTT. Amino acid sequence: CATSRERQGNQPQHF. The chain uses TRBV15 and TRBJ1-5, with D possibly being TRBD1 (6 bases). V shed 0 bases and J shed 2 bases, with 8 bases lying between them. CDR1 and CDR2 from the germline V gene are LNHNV and YYDKDF (reference sequence). This CDR3 is built from 15 residues.